A selection of T cell receptor beta chains follows, all from one sample in a study of metastatic and nonmetastatic thyroid tumors. MiXCR was used by TCRdb to re-call the PCR reads. The sample carries thousands of clones, roughly a third recorded once. Specimen: adjacent normal tissue. Every receptor here comes from a female donor with papillary thyroid cancer or a benign thyroid nodule (not recorded which). Some clones in this sample may be carry-over from other donors' samples. Each CDR3 is given with its conserved first and last residue. The order of the fields is D gene, V gene, clone size, J gene, CDR3 protein, CDR3 DNA. A D gene is named only where the DNA matches it firmly. Clone size is shown for a subset of rows, as once, few, many or a class of expanded clone.

TRBD1	TRBV28	medium-sized	TRBJ1-4	CASTSGGTGLLFF	TGTGCCAGCACCTCGGGGGGGACAGGGTTGCTGTTTTTT
NA	TRBV20-1	once	TRBJ1-1	CSARETGSAEAFF	TGCAGTGCTAGAGAAACAGGGTCCGCTGAAGCTTTCTTT
NA	TRBV9	NA	TRBJ1-3	CASSGTLSSGNTIYF	TGTGCCAGCAGCGGGACTCTAAGCTCTGGAAACACCATATATTTT
TRBD1	TRBV19	NA	TRBJ1-2	CAIGSDRGIDGYTF	TGTGCCATCGGATCTGACAGGGGGATCGATGGCTACACCTTC
TRBD1	TRBV4-2	many	TRBJ1-5	CASSQFGDSRNQPQHF	TGTGCCAGCAGCCAATTCGGGGACAGCCGGAATCAGCCCCAGCATTTT
TRBD1	TRBV24-1	few	TRBJ1-3	CATSDGDREVDTIYF	TGTGCCACCAGTGATGGGGACAGGGAAGTAGACACCATATATTTT
TRBD1	TRBV18	medium-sized	TRBJ2-6	CASSRGGQGVNLGANVLTF	TGTGCCAGCTCACGAGGGGGACAGGGGGTCAACTTGGGGGCCAACGTCCTGACTTTC
NA	TRBV19	NA	TRBJ2-5	CASSILFGTGLETQYF	TGTGCCAGTAGTATACTCTTTGGGACGGGGTTGGAGACCCAGTACTTC
NA	TRBV27	NA	TRBJ1-6	CASSLRGKESSYNSPLHF	TGTGCCAGCAGTTTAAGGGGCAAGGAGAGCTCCTATAATTCACCCCTCCACTTT
NA	TRBV4-3	medium-sized	TRBJ2-5	CASSQGAEETQYF	TGCGCCAGCAGCCAGGGGGCGGAGGAGACCCAGTACTTC
TRBD2	TRBV13	NA	TRBJ2-2	CASSLAGLAEVGASTGELFF	TGTGCCAGCAGCCTTGCGGGACTAGCGGAAGTTGGGGCGAGTACCGGGGAGCTGTTTTTT
NA	TRBV6-2/TRBV6-3	NA	TRBJ2-7	CASSYGQPVEQYF	TGTGCCAGCAGTTATGGACAGCCGGTCGAGCAGTACTTC
NA	TRBV24-1	NA	TRBJ2-1	CATSDRGARQGKNEQFF	TGTGCCACCAGTGATCGGGGGGCGAGACAGGGCAAGAATGAGCAGTTCTTC
NA	TRBV7-8	NA	TRBJ1-2	CASSLGNNYGYTF	TGTGCCAGCAGCTTAGGGAATAACTATGGCTACACCTTC
TRBD1	TRBV5-1	NA	TRBJ2-7	CASSGQGFYEQYF	TGCGCCAGCAGCGGACAGGGTTTTTACGAGCAGTACTTC
NA	TRBV20-1	once	TRBJ2-7	CSASWESYEQYF	TGCAGTGCTAGCTGGGAATCCTACGAGCAGTACTTC
TRBD1	TRBV7-8	NA	TRBJ1-2	CASSPRLADRGTYGYTF	TGTGCCAGCAGCCCCCGTCTGGCGGACAGGGGGACCTATGGCTACACCTTC
NA	TRBV30	many	TRBJ1-1	CAWRRGAEAFF	TGTGCCTGGAGGCGGGGGGCTGAAGCTTTCTTT
TRBD1	TRBV4-2	many	TRBJ1-5	CASSQFGDSRNQPQHF	TGTGCCAGCAGCCAATTTGGGGACAGTCGGAATCAGCCCCAGCATTTT
TRBD2	TRBV7-8	NA	TRBJ2-5	CASSLRLAGVQTQYF	TGTGCCAGCAGCTTACGACTAGCGGGAGTTCAGACCCAGTACTTC